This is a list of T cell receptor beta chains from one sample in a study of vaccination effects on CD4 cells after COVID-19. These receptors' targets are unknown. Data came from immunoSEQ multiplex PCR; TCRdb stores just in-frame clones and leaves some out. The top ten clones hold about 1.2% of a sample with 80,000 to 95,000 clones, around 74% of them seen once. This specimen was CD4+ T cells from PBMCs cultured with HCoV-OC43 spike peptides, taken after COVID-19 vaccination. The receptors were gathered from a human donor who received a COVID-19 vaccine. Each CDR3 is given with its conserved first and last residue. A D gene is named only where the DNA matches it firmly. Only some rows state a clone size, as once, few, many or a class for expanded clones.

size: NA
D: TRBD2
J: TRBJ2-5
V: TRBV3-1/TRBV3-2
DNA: TGTGCCAGCAGCCAAGTAGGCCAGCGGGGAAGGAGAGAGACCCAGTACTTC
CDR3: CASSQVGQRGRRETQYF

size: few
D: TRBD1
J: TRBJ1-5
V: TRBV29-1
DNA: TGCAGCGCAACTCAGGGGGTCAGTCAGCCCCAGCATTTT
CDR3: CSATQGVSQPQHF

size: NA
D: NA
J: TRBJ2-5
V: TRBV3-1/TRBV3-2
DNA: TGTGCCAGCAGCCAATTCTTCGGGGGAGGAGAGACCCAGTACTTC
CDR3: CASSQFFGGGETQYF

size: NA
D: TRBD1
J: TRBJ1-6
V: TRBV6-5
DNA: TGTGCCAGCAGTTACTTGGGACAGGGGAATTCACCCCTCCACTTT
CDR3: CASSYLGQGNSPLHF

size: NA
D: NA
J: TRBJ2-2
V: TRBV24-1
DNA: TGTGCCACCAGTGATTTCAGGGATGGCGGGGAGCTGTTTTTT
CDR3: CATSDFRDGGELFF

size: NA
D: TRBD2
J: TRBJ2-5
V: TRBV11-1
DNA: TGTGCCAGCAGCTTACTACTAGCGGGACCTCAAGAGACCCAGTACTTC
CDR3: CASSLLLAGPQETQYF

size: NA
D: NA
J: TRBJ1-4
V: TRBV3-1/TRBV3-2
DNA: TGTGCCAGCAGCCAAGAATTGGGGGTTGTGGGAAAACTGTTTTTT
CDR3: CASSQELGVVGKLFF

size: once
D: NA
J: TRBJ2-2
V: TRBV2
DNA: TGTGCCAGCAGTCCCAATCCGGCGAACACCGGGGAGCTGTTTTTT
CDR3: CASSPNPANTGELFF

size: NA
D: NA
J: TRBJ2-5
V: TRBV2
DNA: TGTGCCAGCAGGCGACAGCCGCAAGAGACCCAGTACTTC
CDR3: CASRRQPQETQYF

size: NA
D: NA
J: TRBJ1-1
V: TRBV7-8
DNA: TGTGCCAGCTTCACTACTGAAGCTTTCTTT
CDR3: CASFTTEAFF

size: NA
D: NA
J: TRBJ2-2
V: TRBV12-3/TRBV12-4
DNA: TGTGCCAGCAGTCCTATAGCCGGGGAGCTGTTTTTT
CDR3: CASSPIAGELFF

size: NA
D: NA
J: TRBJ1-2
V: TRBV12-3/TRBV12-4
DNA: TGTGCCAGCAGGAGGACAGCCTATGGCTACACCTTC
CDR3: CASRRTAYGYTF

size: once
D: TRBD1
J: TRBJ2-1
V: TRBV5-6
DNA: TGTGCCAGCAGCTTAGGGACAGGGGGCAATGAGCAGTTCTTC
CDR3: CASSLGTGGNEQFF

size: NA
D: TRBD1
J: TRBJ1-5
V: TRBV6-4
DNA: TGTGCCAGCAGTGACCCAGGGGGCGGAGGGCAGCCCCAGCATTTT
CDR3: CASSDPGGGGQPQHF

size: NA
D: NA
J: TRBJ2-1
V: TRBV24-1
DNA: TGTGCCACCAGTGATTTGCGGGGGAAGTCCTACAATGAGCAGTTCTTC
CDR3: CATSDLRGKSYNEQFF

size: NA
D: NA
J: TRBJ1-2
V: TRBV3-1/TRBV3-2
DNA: TGTGCCAGCAGTTTCGGGACTACCATTACCTATGGCTACACCTTC
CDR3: CASSFGTTITYGYTF

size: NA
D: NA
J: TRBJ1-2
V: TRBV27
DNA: TGTGCCAGCACCTCTTCCGTTGGGTGGGGGCGGAATTATGGCTACACCTTC
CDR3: CASTSSVGWGRNYGYTF

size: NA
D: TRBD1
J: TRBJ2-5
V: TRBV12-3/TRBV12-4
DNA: TGTGCCAGCAGTTCAGGACAGGGAGAGACCCAGTACTTC
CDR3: CASSSGQGETQYF

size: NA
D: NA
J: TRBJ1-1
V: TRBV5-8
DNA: TGTGCCAGCATCGGCAGCGGAATCGCGGCTTTCTTT
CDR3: CASIGSGIAAFF

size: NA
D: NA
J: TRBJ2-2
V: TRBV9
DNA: TGTGCCAGCAGCAAAAAAATATCAACCGGGGAGCTGTTTTTT
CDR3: CASSKKISTGELFF

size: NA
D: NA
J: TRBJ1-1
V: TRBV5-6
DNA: TGTGCCAGCAGCCGGTTGGGAGATAACCCCACTGAAGCTTTCTTT
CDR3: CASSRLGDNPTEAFF

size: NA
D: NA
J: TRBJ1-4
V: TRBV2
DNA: TGTGCCAGCAGCATTTCCAGGAGCTTGAATGAAAAACTGTTTTTT
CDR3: CASSISRSLNEKLFF

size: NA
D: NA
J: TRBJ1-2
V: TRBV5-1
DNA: TGCGCCAGCAGCTTGGGTGGAACTAACTATGGCTACACCTTC
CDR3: CASSLGGTNYGYTF

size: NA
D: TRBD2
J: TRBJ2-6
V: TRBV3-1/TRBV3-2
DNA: TGTGCCAGCAGGGGAACTAGCGGGGGGGCCTTTGGGGCCAACGTCCTGACTTTC
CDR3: CASRGTSGGAFGANVLTF

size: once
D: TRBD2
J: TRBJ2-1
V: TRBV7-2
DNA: TGTGCCAGCTCCCGCCACAGGGTGGCTAGCGGGGGGAATTATGAGCAGTTCTTC
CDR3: CASSRHRVASGGNYEQFF

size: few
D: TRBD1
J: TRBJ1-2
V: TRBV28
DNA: TGTGCCAGCAGTTTGCGACAGGGTTTTGATGGCTACACCTTC
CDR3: CASSLRQGFDGYTF

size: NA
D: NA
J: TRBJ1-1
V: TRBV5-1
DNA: TGCGCCAGCAGCTTGGCCGACATGGACACTGAAGCTTTCTTT
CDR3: CASSLADMDTEAFF

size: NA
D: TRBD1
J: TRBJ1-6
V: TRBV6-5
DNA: TGTGCCAGCAGGCCGACAGGGTCTAATTCACCCCTCCACTTT
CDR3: CASRPTGSNSPLHF

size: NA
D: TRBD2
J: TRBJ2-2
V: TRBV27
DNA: TGTGCCAGCCTAGCGGGGGCGAACACCGGGGAGCTGTTTTTT
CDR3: CASLAGANTGELFF